The following is a TCR beta chain sequence with its context. Sequencing was performed with immunoSEQ multiplex PCR; in TCRdb, only in-frame clones are kept and a portion is missing. The sample consists of under 80,000 clones, 75% to 85% of them appearing once. This entry is derived from a study of PD-L1 blockade in urothelial cancer. Regarding time point: pretreatment peripheral blood. The material sequenced was PBMCs, taken around atezolizumab (anti-PD-L1) treatment. The clonotype was recovered from a man in his sixties or seventies with urothelial cancer.

For the CDR3, the DNA is TGTGCCAGCAGTGAATTGACAGGGGGGATCAATCAGCCCCAGCATTTT. Amino acid sequence: CASSELTGGINQPQHF. The chain joins TRBV2 to TRBJ1-5, with TRBD1 identical over 9 bases. The CDR3 loop spans 16 amino acids. The J segment lost 3 bases and the V segment lost 2 bases, leaving 5 bases of the junction unmatched. Per the germline V gene, CDR1 is SNHLY and CDR2 is FYNNEI.